Listed below are T cell receptor beta chains from one sample, sequenced in a study of cytomegalovirus exposure and HLA in healthy donors. The data were produced by immunoSEQ multiplex PCR, yet TCRdb's version contains in-frame clones alone and is incomplete. Among 75,000 to 100,000 clones listed, 65% to 75% were seen once. Source material: PBMCs. The receptor source for this set is a female donor in good health and CMV-seropositive. Each CDR3 is given with its conserved first and last residue. A D gene is named only where the DNA matches it firmly. Rows may omit the clone size; those that give it use once, few, many or a size class.

V gene: TRBV4-2
D gene: TRBD2
clone size: NA
J gene: TRBJ2-7
CDR3 DNA: TGTGCCAGCAGCCAGGAAGGGACTAGCGGCTACGAGCAGTACTTC
CDR3 protein: CASSQEGTSGYEQYF

V gene: TRBV30
D gene: TRBD1
clone size: NA
J gene: TRBJ1-1
CDR3 DNA: TGTGCCTGGAGTGCTACAGGGGGCACTGAAGCTTTCTTT
CDR3 protein: CAWSATGGTEAFF

V gene: TRBV2
D gene: NA
clone size: NA
J gene: TRBJ1-2
CDR3 DNA: TGTGCCAGCATATTGGTAACAGGTGGCTATGGCTACACCTTC
CDR3 protein: CASILVTGGYGYTF

V gene: TRBV4-3
D gene: TRBD1
clone size: few
J gene: TRBJ1-4
CDR3 DNA: TGCGCCAGCAGCCAAGATCTTGCAGGCAGGGGGCTTGGGGAAAAACTGTTTTTT
CDR3 protein: CASSQDLAGRGLGEKLFF

V gene: TRBV5-1
D gene: TRBD1
clone size: NA
J gene: TRBJ1-3
CDR3 DNA: TGCGCCAGCAGCTACGGACAGGAACGCTCTGGAAACACCATATATTTT
CDR3 protein: CASSYGQERSGNTIYF

V gene: TRBV29-1
D gene: NA
clone size: NA
J gene: TRBJ1-1
CDR3 DNA: TGCAGCGTTTTAGATGTAGGGAGGGCTATGAACACTGAAGCTTTCTTT
CDR3 protein: CSVLDVGRAMNTEAFF

V gene: TRBV19
D gene: TRBD1
clone size: NA
J gene: TRBJ1-1
CDR3 DNA: TGTGCCAGTAGTTTACAGGGGGCTTTCACTGAAGCTTTCTTT
CDR3 protein: CASSLQGAFTEAFF

V gene: TRBV28
D gene: NA
clone size: NA
J gene: TRBJ2-3
CDR3 DNA: TGTGCCAGCAGATACGCGCCGGGTTTCACAGATACGCAGTATTTT
CDR3 protein: CASRYAPGFTDTQYF

V gene: TRBV7-9
D gene: TRBD1
clone size: NA
J gene: TRBJ2-1
CDR3 DNA: TGTGCCAGCAGCTTAGGGGACAGTGAGCAGTTCTTC
CDR3 protein: CASSLGDSEQFF

V gene: TRBV7-8
D gene: NA
clone size: few
J gene: TRBJ1-4
CDR3 DNA: TGTGCCAGCAGCTTTCACAGGGAGGGAGAAAAACTGTTTTTT
CDR3 protein: CASSFHREGEKLFF

V gene: TRBV7-2
D gene: TRBD1
clone size: NA
J gene: TRBJ1-4
CDR3 DNA: TGTGCCAGCAGCTCGCCGGGACAGGCCACCGAAAAACTGTTTTTT
CDR3 protein: CASSSPGQATEKLFF

V gene: TRBV4-3
D gene: NA
clone size: NA
J gene: TRBJ1-4
CDR3 DNA: TGCGCCAGCAGCCAAGATCTGCACAGCCGTACAACTAATGAAAAACTGTTTTTT
CDR3 protein: CASSQDLHSRTTNEKLFF